The 30 T cell receptor beta chains below all came from one sample that was sequenced in a study of cytomegalovirus exposure and HLA in healthy donors (dated by TCRdb to 2015 to 2018). The library relied on the immunoSEQ multiplex PCR assay. A mixture of 60 forward primers for TCR Vbeta segments and 13 reverse primers for TCR Jbeta segments was used in the multiplex PCR. TCRdb limited this immuneACCESS table to in-frame rearrangements with V and J called. A share of clones is missing; checked studies link under half to unresolved V genes, and the rest is unexplained. This sample comprises about 98,000 clones, under 85% of them detected only once. Roughly 9.8% of the sample lies in the top ten. Sequenced input: PBMCs. All receptors derive from a man aged 18-30 years in good health and CMV-seropositive.

This chain connects TRBV14 to TRBJ1-6, with D perhaps matching TRBD1 (5 bases). This CDR3 has 16 amino acids. V was clipped by 4 bases and J by 6 bases, with 16 bases between them. Germline V lookup: CDR1 SGHDN, CDR2 FVKESK. The CDR3 bases are TGTGCCAGCAGCCTCATTTTGGGGCGGACTAATTCACCCCTCCACTTT. It yields the protein CASSLILGRTNSPLHF.

The chain combines TRBV2 with TRBJ1-3; 7 bases fit TRBD1. Unmatched junction bases numbered 16, after V lost 2 bases and J lost 0 bases. Germline-derived CDR1 and CDR2 are SNHLY and FYNNEI. CDR3 length: 20 amino acids. In DNA form, the CDR3 reads TGTGCCAGCAGTGAACGGACACAGGGGCTAAGGTTTAACTCTGGAAACACCATATATTTT. Protein: CASSERTQGLRFNSGNTIYF.

V is TRBV5-4 and J is TRBJ2-7; D uncertain. CDR1 and CDR2 (germline): SGHNT, YYREEE (reference sequence). The ends were cut back, 1 base at V and 5 bases at J, with 7 bases in the middle. The CDR3 length is 12 residues. In DNA form, the CDR3 reads TGTGCCAGCAGCTTGCCTATGAACGAGCAGTACTTC. Translation: CASSLPMNEQYF.

This clone was observed a few times. The CDR3: CASSSTLMRSYQETQYF. The CDR3 DNA follows: TGTGCCAGCAGCTCCACCCTGATGAGGTCCTACCAAGAGACCCAGTACTTC. The chain recombines TRBV7-9 with TRBJ2-5; no clear D gene. The CDR3 sequence is 17 residues long. Trimming took off 4 bases at V and 0 bases at J, with 18 bases between the two ends. Looked up from germline, CDR1 is SEHNR and CDR2 is FQNEAQ (reference sequence).

The V call is TRBV4-1, the J call TRBJ1-2; D gene uncertain. The CDR3 sequence is 15 residues long. Trimming shortened V by 5 bases and J by 4 bases, and 17 bases separated the two germline ends. The germline V gene has CDR1 MGHRA and CDR2 YSYEKL. This chain's CDR3 is CASSSLGPVGYGYTF. The CDR3 DNA sequence: TGCGCCAGCAGCTCTCTGGGCCCTGTGGGCTATGGCTACACCTTC.

The rearrangement links TRBV10-3 to TRBJ1-3, with 10 bases matching TRBD1. CDR3 length equals 17 residues. Germline values: CDR1 ENHRY, CDR2 SYGVKD. Trimming at V came to 10 bases and at J to 0 bases, leaving 12 bases not matched to a gene. For the CDR3, the DNA is TGTGCCACCCGGACAGGGGGGACCCTCTACTCTGGAAACACCATATATTTT. Encoded protein: CATRTGGTLYSGNTIYF.

The chain is built from TRBV30 and TRBJ1-2; 7 nucleotides agree with TRBD1. With V trimmed by 2 bases and J by 4 bases, 7 bases remained unmatched. This CDR3 contains 14 residues. The germline V gene has CDR1 GTSNPN and CDR2 SVGIG (reference sequence). The CDR3 DNA reads as TGTGCCTGGAGTAGACAGGGATATGGCTATGGCTACACCTTC. Protein sequence: CAWSRQGYGYGYTF.

The chain joins TRBV7-8 to TRBJ2-3; D gene uncertain. Germline V gives CDR1 SGHVS, CDR2 FQNEAQ. This CDR3 contains 15 residues. The V gene lost 5 bases and the J gene lost 3 bases, with 15 bases spanning the gap. The CDR3 sequence is CASSPRVRLTDTQYF. In nucleotides, the CDR3 is TGTGCCAGCAGCCCACGAGTGAGGTTGACAGATACGCAGTATTTT.

This clone was observed a single time. V usage is TRBV9 and J usage is TRBJ1-2; no firm D call. The CDR3 length is 12 residues. V lost 0 bases and J lost 7, with 7 bases in between. Germline V gives CDR1 SGDLS, CDR2 YYNGEE. CDR3 loop: CASSVAGGGYTF. Here the CDR3 DNA reads TGTGCCAGCAGCGTAGCGGGAGGTGGCTACACCTTC.

The chain uses TRBV30 and TRBJ1-3; D is unresolved. The CDR3 consists of 13 residues. Germline loops: CDR1 GTSNPN, CDR2 SVGIG (reference sequence). V lost 2 bases and J 4 bases, leaving 9 bases between the germline ends. The CDR3 sequence: CAWSHSRGNTIYF. The CDR3 nucleotides are TGTGCCTGGAGTCACAGCAGGGGAAACACCATATATTTT.

CDR3 sequence reads: CSAEIGVTSTDTQYF. The CDR3 DNA reads as TGCAGCGCAGAGATCGGAGTAACTAGCACAGATACGCAGTATTTT. The genes are TRBV29-1 and TRBJ2-3; D is undetermined. The V gene's germline CDR1 is SQVTM and CDR2 ANQGSEA. The CDR3 covers 15 residues. V was clipped by 7 bases and J by 0 bases, with 17 bases between them.

This clone was detected once. The chain uses TRBV28 and TRBJ2-7, with D possibly TRBD2 on 5 matching bases. Germline V gene lookup returns CDR1 MDHEN and CDR2 SYDVKM. The V end lost 6 bases, the J end lost 4 bases, and 13 bases lay between the germline ends. CDR3 length: 13 residues. This chain's CDR3 is CASRSDGMYEQYF. In nucleotides, the CDR3 is TGTGCCAGCAGGTCGGACGGGATGTACGAGCAGTACTTC.

The gene calls are TRBV7-6 and TRBJ1-4; 7 bases align to TRBD1. Trimming took 1 base from V and 6 from J; bases not matched to a gene: 11. The CDR3 is 17 residues long. Germline CDR1 is SGHVS and CDR2 is FNYEAQ. For the CDR3, the DNA is TGTGCCAGCAGCTTAGGTATTCCCGGGACAGCCCATGAAAAACTGTTTTTT. It codes for CASSLGIPGTAHEKLFF.

V is TRBV30 and J is TRBJ2-7, with D tentatively TRBD1 (6 bases). Per the germline V gene, CDR1 is GTSNPN and CDR2 is SVGIG (reference sequence). V was pared by 3 bases and J by 3 bases, with 18 bases between. The CDR3 loop spans 15 amino acids. CDR3 sequence (DNA): TGTGCCTGGAGACATCCTGGGGGCAGGAGCTACGAGCAGTACTTC. This sequence encodes CAWRHPGGRSYEQYF.

This chain connects TRBV7-9 to TRBJ1-1, with a tentative D call TRBD1 (5 bases). Germline CDR1 and CDR2: SEHNR and FQNEAQ (reference sequence). The CDR3 sequence is 11 residues long. Trimming pared 5 bases from V and 8 bases from J, leaving 9 bases between. CDR3: CASSPTDEAFF. As DNA, the CDR3 is TGTGCCAGCAGCCCGACAGACGAAGCTTTCTTT.

The V and J genes are TRBV9 and TRBJ2-7; 9 bases match TRBD1. The germline V gene encodes CDR1 SGDLS and CDR2 YYNGEE. The CDR3 has 15 amino acids. Germline trimming cut 5 bases from V and 2 bases from J; bases unmatched to any gene: 8. CDR3 sequence: CASSPDRGVAYEQYF. In DNA, the CDR3 is TGTGCCAGCAGTCCCGACAGGGGGGTAGCCTACGAGCAGTACTTC.

This clone appeared once. The V and J genes are TRBV5-1 and TRBJ2-3; the D is unclear. The CDR3 has 13 residues. Trimming took 4 bases from V and 3 from J, leaving 9 bases between them. CDR1 and CDR2 (germline): SGHRS, YFSETQ. The CDR3: CASSEPKTDTQYF. The CDR3 region has the DNA TGCGCCAGCAGCGAGCCTAAGACAGATACGCAGTATTTT.

This clone was observed once. The CDR3 region is CASSTIGTGAYEQYF. The CDR3 nucleotides are TGTGCCAGCAGTACCATCGGGACAGGGGCGTACGAGCAGTACTTC. This chain connects TRBV28 to TRBJ2-7; 10 bases map to TRBD1. The J segment lost 4 bases and the V segment lost 5 bases, leaving 8 bases of the junction unmatched. The CDR3 consists of 15 residues. CDR1 MDHEN and CDR2 SYDVKM come from the germline V gene.

The chain couples TRBV9 to TRBJ1-1; 7 bases are shared with TRBD1. Germline values: CDR1 SGDLS, CDR2 YYNGEE. The J segment lost 1 base and the V segment lost 2 bases, leaving 11 bases of the junction unmatched. CDR3 length equals 17 residues. This CDR3 is CASSVLITGQTNTEAFF. The CDR3 region has the DNA TGTGCCAGCAGCGTTCTCATTACGGGACAGACGAACACTGAAGCTTTCTTT.

The chain recombines TRBV4-1 with TRBJ1-5; 7 bases fit TRBD1. The V gene's germline CDR1 is MGHRA and CDR2 YSYEKL. This CDR3 region has 13 residues. After removal of 3 bases from V and 7 bases from J, the junction contained 3 bases not matched to a gene. CDR3 nucleotides: TGCGCCAGCAGCCATCGAGGGGGCCAGCCCCAGCATTTT. It is translated as CASSHRGGQPQHF.

V and J are TRBV5-1 and TRBJ2-3; TRBD2 aligns across 9 bases. CDR1 is SGHRS and CDR2 is YFSETQ in the germline V gene. After removal of 6 bases from V and 4 bases from J, the junction contained 6 bases not matched to a gene. The CDR3 is 14 amino acids. The CDR3 sequence is CASTRTSESDTQYF. The CDR3 coding sequence is TGCGCCAGCACTCGGACTAGCGAGTCAGATACGCAGTATTTT.

This chain links TRBV27 with TRBJ2-1; 11 bases are a match to TRBD2. The CDR3 consists of 18 residues. The trim removed 0 bases at V and 4 bases at J, leaving 8 bases unmatched. The germline V gene encodes CDR1 MNHEY and CDR2 SMNVEV (reference sequence). CDR3 nucleotides: TGTGCCAGCAGTTTATCGATACTTAGCGGGGGGGGTTACAATGAGCAGTTCTTC. Translating it yields CASSLSILSGGGYNEQFF.

The genes are TRBV15 and TRBJ1-6; D is perhaps TRBD1 (5 bases). Germline CDR1 LNHNV, CDR2 YYDKDF (reference sequence). The CDR3 has 23 amino acids. With 5 bases removed from V and 0 bases from J, the gap between germline ends came to 32 bases. The DNA for the CDR3 is TGTGCCACCAGCGCCCGGATGAATCCCAGGGATAGGATCCCGAGCTCCTATAATTCACCCCTCCACTTT. It yields the protein CATSARMNPRDRIPSSYNSPLHF.

The V gene is TRBV6-5, the J gene TRBJ2-3; 7 bases are a match to TRBD1. CDR3 length: 14 amino acids. V trimming: 4 bases; J trimming: 2 bases; junction bases outside the gene matches: 3. In germline, CDR1 is MNHEY, CDR2 SVGAGI. As DNA, the CDR3 is TGTGCCAGCAGTTCGGGACAGTTCACAGATACGCAGTATTTT. Translating it yields CASSSGQFTDTQYF.

V is TRBV5-1 and J is TRBJ1-1; 9 bases line up with TRBD1. Trimming at V came to 4 bases and at J to 4 bases, leaving 8 bases not matched to a gene. The CDR3 has 15 amino acids. From germline, CDR1 is SGHRS and CDR2 YFSETQ. The DNA of the CDR3 is TGCGCCAGCAGCAACGGACAGGGGATTTTCACTGAAGCTTTCTTT. Translated: CASSNGQGIFTEAFF.

The rearrangement links TRBV13 to TRBJ2-7, with TRBD1 as a possible D gene (6 bases). V lost 3 bases, J lost 3 bases, and 15 bases lay in between. The CDR3 covers 15 residues. Germline lookup yields CDR1 PRHDT and CDR2 FYEKMQ (reference sequence). The CDR3 region is CASSFRTGLSYEQYF. DNA of the CDR3: TGTGCCAGCAGCTTCCGTACAGGGCTGAGCTACGAGCAGTACTTC.

This clone has more than one count but fewer than ten. The genes are TRBV5-1 and TRBJ2-2, with 8 bases that match TRBD2. Germline CDR1 is SGHRS and CDR2 is YFSETQ. This CDR3 is 16 amino acids long. V trimming: 4 bases; J trimming: 4 bases; junction bases outside the gene matches: 9. CDR3 sequence reads: CASSPDGGAVTGELFF. In nucleotides, the CDR3 is TGCGCCAGCAGCCCGGACGGGGGGGCGGTCACCGGGGAGCTGTTTTTT.

The J gene is TRBJ1-2, the V gene TRBV6-5; D is ambiguous. The V gene lost 0 bases and the J gene lost 8 bases, with 13 bases spanning the gap. This CDR3 comprises 14 residues. CDR1 is MNHEY and CDR2 is SVGAGI in the germline V gene. The CDR3 sequence is CASSYSSTAGGYTF. In DNA form, the CDR3 reads TGTGCCAGCAGTTACTCGTCTACAGCGGGGGGCTACACCTTC.

This clone appeared once. This chain joins TRBV2 and TRBJ2-5, with no clear D. Germline assignment: CDR1 SNHLY and CDR2 FYNNEI. V lost 4 bases and J 3 bases, leaving 9 bases between the germline ends. There are 13 residues in the CDR3. The CDR3: CASSVNRKETQYF. Here the CDR3 DNA reads TGTGCCAGCAGTGTAAATAGAAAAGAGACCCAGTACTTC.

This chain connects TRBV29-1 to TRBJ2-1, with 8 bases fitting TRBD1. The ends lost 7 bases at V and 10 bases at J; junction bases unmatched: 15. The CDR3 covers 14 residues. From germline, CDR1 is SQVTM and CDR2 ANQGSEA. In DNA form, the CDR3 reads TGCAGCGCTCCCGGGACAGGTAGTTGGGGGGAGCAGTTCTTC. Translation: CSAPGTGSWGEQFF.